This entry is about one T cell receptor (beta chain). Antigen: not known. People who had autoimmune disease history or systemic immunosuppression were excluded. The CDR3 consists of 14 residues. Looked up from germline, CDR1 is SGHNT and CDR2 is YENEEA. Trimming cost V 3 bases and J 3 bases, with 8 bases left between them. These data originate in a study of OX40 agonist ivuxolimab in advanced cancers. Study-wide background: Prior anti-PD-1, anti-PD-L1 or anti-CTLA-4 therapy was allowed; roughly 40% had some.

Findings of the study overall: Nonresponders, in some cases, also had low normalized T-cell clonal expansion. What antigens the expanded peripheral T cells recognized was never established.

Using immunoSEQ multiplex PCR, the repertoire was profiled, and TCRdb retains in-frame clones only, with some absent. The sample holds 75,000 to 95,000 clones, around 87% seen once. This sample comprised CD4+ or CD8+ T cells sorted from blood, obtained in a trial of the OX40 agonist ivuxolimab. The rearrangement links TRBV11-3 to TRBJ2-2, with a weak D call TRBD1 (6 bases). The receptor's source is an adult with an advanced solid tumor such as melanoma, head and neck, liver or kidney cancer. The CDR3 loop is CASSFGQHTGELFF. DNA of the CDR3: TGTGCCAGCAGCTTTGGACAGCACACCGGGGAGCTGTTTTTT.